These 4 T cell receptor beta chains were sequenced from one sample in a study of early T cells in non-severe SARS-CoV-2 infection. TCRdb reanalysed the 5' RACE reads using MiXCR and keeps one entry per CDR3 protein. Here the sample spans around 63,000 distinct CDR3 sequences, more than 8% being singletons. Sample: whole blood, taken at baseline. The receptors stem from an adult who was a healthcare worker with PCR-confirmed SARS-CoV-2 infection or an uninfected control (not recorded which).

The V gene is TRBV3-1, the J gene TRBJ1-5; D unclear. Germline V gives CDR1 LGHDT, CDR2 YNNKEL (reference sequence). CDR3 length: 14 amino acids. Trimming shortened V by 2 bases and J by 5 bases, and 10 bases separated the two germline ends. Here the CDR3 reads CASSQNGEDQPQHF. In nucleotides, the CDR3 is TGTGCCAGCAGCCAAAACGGAGAGGATCAGCCCCAGCATTTT.

The chain has TRBV25-1 and TRBJ2-4; D is unclear. Trimming stripped 3 bases from V and 6 bases from J, with 6 bases between. Germline V gives CDR1 MGHDK, CDR2 SYGVNS. The CDR3 runs to 12 residues. CDR3 sequence reads: CASSDRPNIQYF. The CDR3 coding sequence is TGTGCCAGCAGTGATCGGCCAAACATTCAGTACTTC.

The chain uses TRBV21-1 and TRBJ2-4. TRBV21-1 is a pseudogene. There are 16 residues in the CDR3. CDR3 region: CASSKVGRRPKNIQYF. CDR3 DNA sequence: TGTGCCAGCAGCAAAGTAGGACGGAGACCCAAAAACATTCAGTACTTC.

V gene TRBV5-5 combines with J gene TRBJ2-3; D call uncertain. From germline, CDR1 is SGHKS and CDR2 YYEKEE (reference sequence). Trimming left V 0 bases short and J 10 bases short, with 15 bases between. This CDR3 is built from 14 residues. The CDR3 region is CASSLDLSLLSQYF. Here the CDR3 DNA reads TGTGCCAGCAGCTTGGACCTCTCCCTACTGTCGCAGTATTTT.